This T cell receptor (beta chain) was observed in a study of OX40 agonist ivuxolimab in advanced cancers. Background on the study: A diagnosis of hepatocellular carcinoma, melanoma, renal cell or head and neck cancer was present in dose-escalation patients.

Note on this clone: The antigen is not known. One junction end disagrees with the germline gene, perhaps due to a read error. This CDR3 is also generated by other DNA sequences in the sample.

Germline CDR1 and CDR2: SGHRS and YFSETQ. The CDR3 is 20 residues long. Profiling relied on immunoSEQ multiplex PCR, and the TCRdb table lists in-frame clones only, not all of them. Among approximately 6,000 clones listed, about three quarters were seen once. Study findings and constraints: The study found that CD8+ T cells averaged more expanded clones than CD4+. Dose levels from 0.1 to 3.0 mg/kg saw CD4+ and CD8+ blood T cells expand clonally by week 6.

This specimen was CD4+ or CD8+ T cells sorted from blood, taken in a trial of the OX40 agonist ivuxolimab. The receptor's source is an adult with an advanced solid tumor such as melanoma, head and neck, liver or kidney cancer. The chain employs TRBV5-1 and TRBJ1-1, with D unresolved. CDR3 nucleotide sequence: TGCGCCAGCAGCTTGAACGCGGACCCCGGTCTTATTTATCCGAACACTGAGGCTTTCTTT. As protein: CASSLNADPGLIYPNTEAFF.